Each of the 27 T cell receptor beta chains below was sequenced from the same sample in a study of T cells expressing NK-cell markers. TCRdb re-analyzed the 5' RACE reads; it lists each CDR3 protein once, without DNA. Here the sample table reports 150,000 to 170,000 distinct CDR3 sequences. The sequencing input was blood T cells: a sorted CD56 or NKG2C T cell subset, CD4+ or CD8+ T cells, or bulk PBMC T cells (not recorded which). The receptors derive from a woman aged 45-65 years in good health.

V and J are TRBV5-1 and TRBJ2-5; TCRdb's D call of TRBD1 is untestable without DNA. The CDR3 contains 13 residues. Germline V CDR1 and CDR2: SGHRS, YFSETQ. CDR3 sequence reads: CASSPWTGETQYF. The whole variable domain, filled in from reference TRBV5-1 and TRBJ2-5, reads KAGVTQTPRYLIKTRGQQVTLSCSPISGHRSVSWYQQTPGQGLQFLFEYFSETQRNKGNFPGRFSGRQFSNSRSEMNVSTLELGDSALYLCASSPWTGETQYFGPGTRLLVL.

The chain is built from TRBV13 and TRBJ2-3. CDR3 size: 15 residues. CDR1 is PRHDT and CDR2 is FYEKMQ in the germline V gene (reference sequence). CDR3: CASSPTRHDTDTQYF.

This chain connects TRBV24-1 to TRBJ2-2. Germline loops: CDR1 KGHDR, CDR2 SFDVKD. The CDR3 is made up of 12 amino acids. The CDR3 sequence: CATGISTGELFF.

The CDR3 protein is CASEPGQGLNEQFF. The chain joins TRBV5-1 to TRBJ2-1; with no DNA, the TCRdb D assignment of TRBD1 cannot be verified. The CDR3 contains 14 residues. Germline CDR1 is SGHRS and CDR2 is YFSETQ.

The chain has TRBV7-9 and TRBJ2-1; TCRdb outputs TRBD2, but without DNA this stays unchecked. The CDR3 is 19 amino acids. Looked up from germline, CDR1 is SEHNR and CDR2 is FQNEAQ (reference sequence). The CDR3 sequence: CASSSGLAGGTLGYNEQFF.

The rearrangement joins TRBV24-1 to TRBJ2-3; TCRdb returns TRBD1, unconfirmable since there is no DNA. The CDR3 is made up of 15 amino acids. In germline, CDR1 is KGHDR, CDR2 SFDVKD. CDR3 loop: CATSAPDRSTDTQYF.

V gene TRBV27 combines with J gene TRBJ2-3; without DNA, the TCRdb call of TRBD1 cannot be checked. The CDR3 contains 15 residues. CDR1 is MNHEY, CDR2 SMNVEV, per germline (reference sequence). The CDR3: CASSLPGDSTDTQYF.

The V and J genes are TRBV6-1 and TRBJ2-3; checking the TCRdb D call of TRBD2 is not possible without DNA. This CDR3 spans 18 amino acids. Germline CDR1 MNHNS, CDR2 SASEGT. The CDR3 protein is CASSEALLAGGYTDTQYF.

The chain joins TRBV9 to TRBJ1-2; TCRdb calls TRBD1, which cannot be checked without DNA. The CDR3 runs to 14 residues. The germline CDR1 and CDR2 sequences are SGDLS and YYNGEE. The CDR3 sequence: CASSGQGFGYGYTF.

V and J are TRBV7-9 and TRBJ2-7. From germline, CDR1 is SEHNR and CDR2 FQNEAQ (reference sequence). The CDR3 spans 13 residues. This chain's CDR3 is CASSPQMGYEQYF.

The chain employs TRBV12-5 and TRBJ2-1. This CDR3 has 13 residues. CDR1 is LGHNT and CDR2 is FRNRAP in the germline V gene. CDR3 in amino acids: CASVGSAYNEQFF.

The V gene is TRBV19, the J gene TRBJ2-1; absent DNA, TCRdb's TRBD2 call cannot be checked. This CDR3 has 15 residues. CDR1 and CDR2 from the germline V gene are LNHDA and SQIVND (reference sequence). CDR3: CASSTGLAPLDEQFF. The whole variable domain, remainder taken from reference TRBV19 and TRBJ2-1, is DGGITQSPKYLFRKEGQNVTLSCEQNLNHDAMYWYRQDPGQGLRLIYYSQIVNDFQKGDIAEGYSVSREKKESFPLTVTSAQKNPTAFYLCASSTGLAPLDEQFFGPGTRLTVL.

V usage is TRBV27 and J usage is TRBJ2-1; the D call of TRBD2 rests on TCRdb alone, since no DNA is present to check it. Germline V gene sequence: CDR1 MNHEY, CDR2 SMNVEV (reference sequence). CDR3 length: 14 residues. CDR3 region: CASSIGLGPNEQFF.

This chain links TRBV5-1 with TRBJ2-1; TCRdb names TRBD2, which stays unverified in the absence of DNA. CDR1 and CDR2 from the germline V gene are SGHRS and YFSETQ. This CDR3 comprises 18 residues. The CDR3: CASSLDPTGLEPYNEQFF.

The chain joins TRBV10-3 to TRBJ2-2; with no DNA, the TCRdb D assignment of TRBD1 cannot be verified. CDR3 length: 14 residues. CDR1 ENHRY and CDR2 SYGVKD come from the germline V gene. The CDR3 sequence: CAIGGTVNTGELFF.

The chain couples TRBV2 to TRBJ1-1; with no DNA, the TCRdb D assignment of TRBD1 cannot be verified. Germline CDR1 is SNHLY and CDR2 is FYNNEI. The CDR3 has 13 amino acids. CDR3: CASGRTENTEAFF.

The V and J genes are TRBV12-3 or TRBV12-4 and TRBJ2-1; absent DNA, TCRdb's TRBD1 call cannot be checked. There are 13 residues in the CDR3. The CDR3 sequence: CASSFQGYNEQFF.

The V call is TRBV19, the J call TRBJ2-3; TCRdb's assignment of TRBD2 cannot be checked, as there is no DNA. CDR1 and CDR2 (germline): LNHDA, SQIVND (reference sequence). This CDR3 is built from 15 residues. The CDR3 loop is CASSMREGLTDTQYF.

The CDR3 spells CASSEWAGTNEKLFF. The chain combines TRBV25-1 with TRBJ1-4; the D call from TCRdb, TRBD1, cannot be confirmed without DNA. Germline V gene lookup returns CDR1 MGHDK and CDR2 SYGVNS. CDR3 length equals 15 residues.

The chain is built from TRBV5-6 and TRBJ2-7; TCRdb calls TRBD2, which cannot be checked without DNA. The germline CDR1 and CDR2 sequences are SGHDT and YYEEEE. The CDR3 consists of 12 residues. CDR3 loop: CASSLEGLEQYF.

The rearrangement uses TRBV10-1 and TRBJ2-1. CDR1 WNHNN and CDR2 SYGVQD come from the germline V gene (reference sequence). The CDR3 covers 12 residues. CDR3 residues: CASSSGSAKQFF.

The gene calls are TRBV5-1 and TRBJ2-7. The CDR3 length is 14 residues. Germline values: CDR1 SGHRS, CDR2 YFSETQ. CDR3 sequence: CASSRVLTSYEQYF.

The CDR3 loop reads CASSPGTSGGHGTDTQYF. This chain links TRBV3-1 with TRBJ2-3; the D gene TCRdb calls, TRBD2, cannot be checked with no DNA. The germline V gene encodes CDR1 LGHDT and CDR2 YNNKEL (reference sequence). This CDR3 is built from 18 residues.

The rearrangement links TRBV27 to TRBJ2-5; TCRdb proposes TRBD2, but this gene call is untestable without DNA. The CDR3 extends over 15 amino acids. Germline loops: CDR1 MNHEY, CDR2 SMNVEV (reference sequence). This CDR3 is CASSLTSGIQETQYF.

The chain carries TRBV15 and TRBJ2-6. Germline V gives CDR1 LNHNV, CDR2 YYDKDF (reference sequence). This CDR3 has 15 residues. CDR3 amino acids: CATSREATGANVLTF.

The rearrangement joins TRBV5-1 to TRBJ1-1. The CDR3 sequence is 13 residues long. Germline CDR1 is SGHRS and CDR2 is YFSETQ. The CDR3 sequence is CASRRRENTEAFF.

The gene calls are TRBV20-1 and TRBJ2-7; the TCRdb call, TRBD2, lacks DNA for checking. This CDR3 contains 16 residues. Germline V gene data show CDR1 as DFQATT and CDR2 as SNEGSKA (reference sequence). CDR3 loop: CSARGTSGGIQYEQYF.